This T cell receptor beta chain appears in the sequencing data of a study of blood T cell repertoires in COVID-19. Study overall: Samples representing acute and convalescent COVID-19 were sourced from the United States, Italy and Spain. PBMCs, B-cell-depleted T cells, or T cells were the source of the cDNA or gDNA that made up the material.

In the original workflow: Estimates of nucleated cell counts were drawn from the amplification of reference gene primers. Only in-frame clones appear in the TCRdb table, and some are missing; sequencing was by immunoSEQ multiplex PCR. From that table come the V and J calls and clone size; the DNA was used to work out D and trimming. Among over 140,000 clones listed, 84% were seen once. The CDR3 totals 13 residues. Germline V gives CDR1 SGDLS, CDR2 YYNGEE. Trimming pared 5 bases from V and 7 bases from J, leaving 10 bases between. The chain is built from TRBV9 and TRBJ1-6; D is uncertain. The TCR originated in a woman aged 55-75 years with acute or convalescent COVID-19. Sequencing input: peripheral blood. CDR3 sequence (DNA): TGTGCCAGCAGTGGCCATGTGAATTCACCCCTCCACTTT. This sequence encodes CASSGHVNSPLHF. Variable domain in full (rest from reference TRBV9 and TRBJ1-6): DSGVTQTPKHLITATGQRVTLRCSPRSGDLSVYWYQQSLDQGLQFLIQYYNGEERAKGNILERFSAQQFPDLHSELNLSSLELGDSALYFCASSGHVNSPLHFGNGTRLTVT.